The entry below gives a single TCR beta chain sequence along with its context. The data are from a study of T cells in women clearing cervical HPV infection. Overall study: Cases' blood sampling followed lesion detection by median approximately 150 days (90 to 200).

Sequencing was performed with immunoSEQ multiplex PCR; in TCRdb, only in-frame clones are kept and a portion is missing. The sample is made up of approximately 13,000 clones, and the top ten hold 20% to 25% of it. This sequence was found in a woman between 18 and 75 years old with a cervical HPV16 infection that either progressed to CIN3+ or cleared (not recorded which). Sequencing was carried out using blood buffy coat.

The CDR3 DNA, read in part, is TGTGCCAGCGTCAATGCCCGGGGTTACGAG. Translated: CASVNARGYE. The whole CDR3 sequence reads CASVNARGYEQYF. This chain joins TRBV2 and TRBJ2-7; D is perhaps TRBD2 (5 bases). The DNA ends 3 residues before the CDR3 does, and the rest of the CDR3 is filled in from the germline J gene. In germline, CDR1 is SNHLY, CDR2 FYNNEI. V lost 8 bases, J lost 4 bases, and 15 bases lay in between. CDR3 size: 13 residues.